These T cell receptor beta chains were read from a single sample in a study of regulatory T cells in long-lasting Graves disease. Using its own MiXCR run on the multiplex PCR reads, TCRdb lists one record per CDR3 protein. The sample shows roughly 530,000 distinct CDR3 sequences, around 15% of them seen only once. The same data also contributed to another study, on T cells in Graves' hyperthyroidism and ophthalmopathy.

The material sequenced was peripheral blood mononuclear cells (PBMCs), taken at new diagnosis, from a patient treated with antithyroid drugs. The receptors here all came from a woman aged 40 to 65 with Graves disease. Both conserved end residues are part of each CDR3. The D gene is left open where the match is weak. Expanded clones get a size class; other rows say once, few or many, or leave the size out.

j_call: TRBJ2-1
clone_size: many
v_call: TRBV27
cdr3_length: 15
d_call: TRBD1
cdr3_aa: CASSSGTGTYNEQFF
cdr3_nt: TGTGCCAGCAGTTCGGGGACAGGGACCTACAATGAGCAGTTCTTC

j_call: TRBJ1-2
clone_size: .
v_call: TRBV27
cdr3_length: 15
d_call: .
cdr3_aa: CASSPEFLAVYGYTF
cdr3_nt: TGTGCCAGCAGTCCCGAATTCCTGGCGGTCTATGGCTACACCTTC

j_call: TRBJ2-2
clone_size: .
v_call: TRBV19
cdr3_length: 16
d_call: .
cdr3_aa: CASSSPRSLNTGELFF
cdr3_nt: TGTGCCAGTAGTTCCCCTAGGTCCCTTAACACCGGGGAGCTGTTTTTT

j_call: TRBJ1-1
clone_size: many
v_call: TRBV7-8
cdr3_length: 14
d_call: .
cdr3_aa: CASSLVGGRPEAFF
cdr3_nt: TGTGCCAGCAGCTTAGTCGGGGGACGGCCTGAAGCTTTCTTT

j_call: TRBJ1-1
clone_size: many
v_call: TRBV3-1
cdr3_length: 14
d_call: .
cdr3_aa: CASSPLGGDTEAFF
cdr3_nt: TGTGCCAGCAGCCCCCTAGGGGGAGACACTGAAGCTTTCTTT

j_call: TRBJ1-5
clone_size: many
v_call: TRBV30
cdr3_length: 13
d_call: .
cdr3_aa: CAWGKGLNQPQHF
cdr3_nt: TGTGCCTGGGGTAAAGGGCTCAATCAGCCCCAGCATTTT

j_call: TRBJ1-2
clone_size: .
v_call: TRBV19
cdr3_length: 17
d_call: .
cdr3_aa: CASPFCRGRHSNYGYTF
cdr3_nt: TGTGCCAGTCCTTTTTGCCGGGGGCGACATTCTAACTATGGCTACACCTTC

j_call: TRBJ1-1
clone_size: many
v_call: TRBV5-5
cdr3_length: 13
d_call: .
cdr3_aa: CASSFAPNTEAFF
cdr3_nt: TGTGCCAGCAGCTTTGCTCCGAACACTGAAGCTTTCTTT

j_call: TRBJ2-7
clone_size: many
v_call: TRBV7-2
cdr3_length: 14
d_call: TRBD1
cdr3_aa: CASSPPGQGYEQYF
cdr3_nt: TGTGCCAGCAGCCCCCCGGGACAGGGGTACGAGCAGTACTTC

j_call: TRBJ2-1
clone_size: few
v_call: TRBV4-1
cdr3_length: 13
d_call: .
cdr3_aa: CASGLTPYNEQFF
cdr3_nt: TGCGCCAGCGGCCTGACACCTTACAATGAGCAGTTCTTC

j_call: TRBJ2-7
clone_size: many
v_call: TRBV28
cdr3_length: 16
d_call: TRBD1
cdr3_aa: CASKPVGGQAYYEQYF
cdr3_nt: TGTGCCAGCAAACCTGTAGGGGGACAGGCGTACTACGAGCAGTACTTC

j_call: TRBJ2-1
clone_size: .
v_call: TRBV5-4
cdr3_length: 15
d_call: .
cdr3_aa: CASSRTSSSYNEQFF
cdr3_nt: TGTGCCAGCAGTAGGACGTCTAGCTCCTACAATGAGCAGTTCTTC

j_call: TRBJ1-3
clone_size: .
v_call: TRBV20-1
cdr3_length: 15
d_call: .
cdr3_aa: CSARESRSSGNTIYF
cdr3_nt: TGCAGTGCTAGAGAAAGCAGGAGCTCTGGAAACACCATATATTTT

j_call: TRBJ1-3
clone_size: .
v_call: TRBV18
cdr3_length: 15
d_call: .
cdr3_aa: CASSPKDSSGNTIYF
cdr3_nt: TGTGCCAGCTCACCCAAGGACAGCTCTGGAAACACCATATATTTT

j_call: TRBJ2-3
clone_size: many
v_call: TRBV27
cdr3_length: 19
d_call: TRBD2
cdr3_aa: CASSLYGLAGGPISDTQYF
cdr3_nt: TGTGCCAGCAGTTTATATGGACTAGCGGGGGGCCCGATATCAGATACGCAGTATTTT

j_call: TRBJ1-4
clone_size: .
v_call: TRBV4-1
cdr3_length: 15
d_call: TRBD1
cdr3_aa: CASSHGDRVNEKLFF
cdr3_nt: TGCGCCAGCAGCCATGGTGACAGGGTTAATGAAAAACTGTTTTTT

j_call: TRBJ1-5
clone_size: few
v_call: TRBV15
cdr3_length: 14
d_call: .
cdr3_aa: CATSRDLDNQPQHF
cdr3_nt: TGTGCCACCAGCAGAGATCTTGACAATCAGCCCCAGCATTTT

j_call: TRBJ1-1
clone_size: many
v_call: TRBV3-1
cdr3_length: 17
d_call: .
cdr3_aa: CASSQTTYIAKNTEAFF
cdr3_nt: TGTGCCAGCAGCCAAACAACCTATATAGCGAAGAACACTGAAGCTTTCTTT

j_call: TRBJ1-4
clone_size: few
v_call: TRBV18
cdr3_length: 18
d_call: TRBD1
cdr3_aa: CASSPPRRTGGRNEKLFF
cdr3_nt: TGTGCCAGCTCACCGCCGAGGAGGACAGGGGGCAGGAATGAAAAACTGTTTTTT

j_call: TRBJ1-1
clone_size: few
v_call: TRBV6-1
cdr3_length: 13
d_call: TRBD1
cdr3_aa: CASIGQGGTEAFF
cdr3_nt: TGTGCCAGCATCGGACAGGGTGGCACTGAAGCTTTCTTT

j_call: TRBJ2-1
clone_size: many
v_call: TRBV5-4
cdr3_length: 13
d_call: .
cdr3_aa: CASTYRVGNEQFF
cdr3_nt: TGTGCCAGCACCTACAGGGTTGGCAATGAGCAGTTCTTC

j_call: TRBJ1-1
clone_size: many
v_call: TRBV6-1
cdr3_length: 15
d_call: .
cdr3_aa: CASSETARGNTEAFF
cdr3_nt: TGTGCCAGCAGTGAGACAGCCAGGGGGAACACTGAAGCTTTCTTT

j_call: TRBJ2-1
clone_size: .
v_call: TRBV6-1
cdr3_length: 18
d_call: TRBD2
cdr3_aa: CASSPGTSGESSYNEQFF
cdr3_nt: TGTGCCAGCAGTCCCGGGACTAGCGGGGAAAGCTCCTACAATGAGCAGTTCTTC

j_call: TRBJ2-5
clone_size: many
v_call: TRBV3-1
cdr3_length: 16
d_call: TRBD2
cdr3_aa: CASSQGLAGVVETQYF
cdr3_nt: TGTGCCAGCAGCCAGGGACTAGCGGGGGTTGTTGAGACCCAGTACTTC

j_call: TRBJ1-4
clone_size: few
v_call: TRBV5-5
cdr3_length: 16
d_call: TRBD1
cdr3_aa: CASSPGTGATNEKLFF
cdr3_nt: TGTGCCAGCAGCCCCGGGACAGGGGCGACTAATGAAAAACTGTTTTTT

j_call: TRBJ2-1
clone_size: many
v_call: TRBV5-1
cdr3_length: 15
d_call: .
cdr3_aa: CASSLGRGRGNEQFF
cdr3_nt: TGCGCCAGCAGCCTGGGCCGGGGGCGAGGGAATGAGCAGTTCTTC

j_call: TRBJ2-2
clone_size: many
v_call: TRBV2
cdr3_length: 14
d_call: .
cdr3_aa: CASSESTGSGELFF
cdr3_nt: TGTGCCAGCAGTGAGTCCACAGGGTCCGGGGAGCTGTTTTTT

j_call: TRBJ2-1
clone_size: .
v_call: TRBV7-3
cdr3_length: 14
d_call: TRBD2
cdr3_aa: CASRASGGKNEQFF
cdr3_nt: TGTGCCAGCAGGGCCAGCGGGGGTAAGAATGAGCAGTTCTTC

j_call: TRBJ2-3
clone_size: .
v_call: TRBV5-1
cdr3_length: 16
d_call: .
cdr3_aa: CASSLLAGVRTDTQYF
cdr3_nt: TGCGCCAGCAGCTTGCTGGCAGGGGTCCGCACAGATACGCAGTATTTT

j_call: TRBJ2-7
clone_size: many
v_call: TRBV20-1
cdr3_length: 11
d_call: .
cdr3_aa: CSALQDYEQYF
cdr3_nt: TGCAGTGCCCTTCAAGACTACGAGCAGTACTTC

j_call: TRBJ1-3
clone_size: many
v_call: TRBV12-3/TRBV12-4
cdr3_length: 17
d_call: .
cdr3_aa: CASSGSRGQISGNTIYF
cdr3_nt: TGTGCCAGCAGTGGTTCCAGGGGACAAATCTCTGGAAACACCATATATTTT

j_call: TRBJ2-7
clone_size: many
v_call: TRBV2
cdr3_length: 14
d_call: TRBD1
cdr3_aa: CASSHETGFDEQYF
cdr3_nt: TGTGCCAGCAGTCACGAGACAGGGTTCGACGAGCAGTACTTC

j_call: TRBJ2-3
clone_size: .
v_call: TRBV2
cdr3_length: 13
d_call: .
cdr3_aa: CASFSYGADTQYF
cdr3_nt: TGTGCCAGCTTTTCATACGGTGCAGATACGCAGTATTTT

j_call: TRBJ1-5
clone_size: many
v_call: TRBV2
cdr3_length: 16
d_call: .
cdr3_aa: CASSESSGYGWQPQHF
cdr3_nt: TGTGCCAGCAGTGAATCCTCAGGGTATGGTTGGCAGCCCCAGCATTTT

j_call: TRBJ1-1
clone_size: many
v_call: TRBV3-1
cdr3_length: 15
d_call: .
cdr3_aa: CASSQAGTMNTEAFF
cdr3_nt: TGTGCCAGCAGCCAAGCCGGGACGATGAACACTGAAGCTTTCTTT

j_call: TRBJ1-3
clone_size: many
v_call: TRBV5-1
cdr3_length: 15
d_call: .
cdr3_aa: CASSAGGGGGNTIYF
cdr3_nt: TGCGCCAGCAGCGCCGGGGGAGGAGGTGGAAACACCATATATTTT

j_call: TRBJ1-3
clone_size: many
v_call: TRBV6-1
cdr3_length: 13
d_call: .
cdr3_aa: CASSEGSGNTIYF
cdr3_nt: TGTGCCAGCAGTGAGGGCTCTGGAAACACCATATATTTT

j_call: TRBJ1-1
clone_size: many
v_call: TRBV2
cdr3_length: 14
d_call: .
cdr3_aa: CASSVGGVRTEAFF
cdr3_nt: TGTGCCAGCAGTGTGGGGGGAGTTCGAACTGAAGCTTTCTTT

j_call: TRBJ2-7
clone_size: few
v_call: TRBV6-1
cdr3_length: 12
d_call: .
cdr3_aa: CASSSGGVEQYF
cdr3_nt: TGTGCCAGCAGTAGCGGAGGGGTCGAGCAGTACTTC

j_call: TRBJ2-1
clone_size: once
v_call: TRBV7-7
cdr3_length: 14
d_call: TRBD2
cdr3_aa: CASSFGTSLYEQFF
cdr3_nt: TGTGCTAGCAGCTTTGGGACTAGCTTATATGAGCAGTTCTTC

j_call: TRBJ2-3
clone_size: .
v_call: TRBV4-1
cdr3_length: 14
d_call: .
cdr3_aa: CASSQETTADTQYF
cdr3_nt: TGCGCCAGCAGCCAAGAAACCACCGCAGATACGCAGTATTTT

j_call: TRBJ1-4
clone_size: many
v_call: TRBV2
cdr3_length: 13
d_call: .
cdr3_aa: CASRPSTNEKLFF
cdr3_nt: TGTGCCAGTCGACCGTCAACTAATGAAAAACTGTTTTTT

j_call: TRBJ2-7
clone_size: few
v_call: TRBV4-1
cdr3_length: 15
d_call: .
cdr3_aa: CASSQGVVGLYEQYF
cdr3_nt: TGCGCCAGCAGCCAGGGGGTCGTGGGGTTGTACGAGCAGTACTTC

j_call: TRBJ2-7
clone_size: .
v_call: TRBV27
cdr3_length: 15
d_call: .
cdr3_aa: CASSFFGRSSYEQYF
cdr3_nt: TGTGCCAGCAGTTTTTTTGGACGGAGCTCCTACGAGCAGTACTTC

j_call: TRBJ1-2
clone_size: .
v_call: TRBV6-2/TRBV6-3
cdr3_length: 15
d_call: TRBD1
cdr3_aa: CASSYSGTGGDGYTF
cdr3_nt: TGTGCCAGCAGTTACAGCGGGACAGGGGGAGATGGCTACACCTTC

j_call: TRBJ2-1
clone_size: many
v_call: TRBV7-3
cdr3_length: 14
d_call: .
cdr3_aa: CASSLDGTDNEQFF
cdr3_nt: TGTGCCAGCAGCTTAGACGGTACAGACAATGAGCAGTTCTTC